The 31 T cell receptor beta chains below come from one sample, sequenced in a study of T cell changes during pregnancy in multiple sclerosis. Measured with immunoSEQ multiplex PCR; TCRdb has only the in-frame clones, and not every one. The sample includes roughly 100,000 clones, more than 85% of them seen just once. The source was peripheral blood, collected in the second trimester of pregnancy. These receptors were obtained from a female donor with multiple sclerosis, enrolled in a pregnancy study.

The CDR3 reads CSVTDRANTEAFF. CDR3 nucleotide sequence: TGCAGCGTTACGGACAGAGCGAACACTGAAGCTTTCTTT. This rearrangement joins TRBV29-1 to TRBJ1-1; weak D call: TRBD1 (6 bases). Germline V lookup: CDR1 SQVTM, CDR2 ANQGSEA. The CDR3 has 13 residues. V was clipped by 5 bases and J by 1 base, with 11 bases between them.

The chain recombines TRBV28 with TRBJ2-3; 8 bases line up with TRBD2. The CDR3 covers 16 residues. Per germline, CDR1 MDHEN and CDR2 SYDVKM. After removal of 5 bases from V and 6 bases from J, the junction contained 13 bases not matched to a gene. For the CDR3, the DNA is TGTGCCAGCAGTGAATCAAGCGGGAGCCAGTTGGATACGCAGTATTTT. Its protein is CASSESSGSQLDTQYF.

J is TRBJ2-2 and V is TRBV27, with 9 bases lining up with TRBD1. The germline gives CDR1 MNHEY, CDR2 SMNVEV (reference sequence). The CDR3 length is 19 residues. After removal of 1 base from V and 7 bases from J, the junction contained 16 bases not matched to a gene. The CDR3 DNA follows: TGTGCCAGCAGTTTATTAATATCCCGGGACAGGGTTATCGGCGGGGAGCTGTTTTTT. Its protein is CASSLLISRDRVIGGELFF.

The chain recombines TRBV13 with TRBJ2-1; 11 bases are a match to TRBD2. Germline assignment: CDR1 PRHDT and CDR2 FYEKMQ (reference sequence). After removal of 4 bases from V and 4 bases from J, the junction contained 9 bases not matched to a gene. The CDR3 extends over 17 amino acids. The CDR3 loop reads CASSSLTSGRGYNEQFF. CDR3 DNA: TGTGCCAGCAGCTCTTTAACTAGCGGGAGAGGGTACAATGAGCAGTTCTTC. Based on the CDR3 plus reference TRBV13 and TRBJ2-1, the full variable domain is AAGVIQSPRHLIKEKRETATLKCYPIPRHDTVYWYQQGPGQDPQFLISFYEKMQSDKGSIPDRFSAQQFSDYHSELNMSSLELGDSALYFCASSSLTSGRGYNEQFFGPGTRLTVL.

In its sample, this clone was seen once. The gene calls are TRBV21-1 and TRBJ2-1; the listed D gene, TRBD1, was not tested against the DNA. TRBV21-1 is listed as a pseudogene. The CDR3 has 16 residues. CDR3 in DNA: TGTGCCAGCAGCAAAAGGTCGTTGGGACAGCCCAATGAGCAGTTCTTC. Its translation is CASSKRSLGQPNEQFF.

The V gene is TRBV7-9, the J gene TRBJ1-2, with D maybe TRBD1 (6 bases). CDR1 is SEHNR and CDR2 is FQNEAQ in the germline V gene (reference sequence). V shed 5 bases and J shed 3 bases, with 13 bases lying between them. This CDR3 spans 14 amino acids. CDR3 DNA: TGTGCCAGCAGCCTCGGACAGCTCTACTATGGCTACACCTTC. Its protein is CASSLGQLYYGYTF. Based on the CDR3 plus reference TRBV7-9 and TRBJ1-2, the full variable domain is DTGVSQNPRHKITKRGQNVTFRCDPISEHNRLYWYRQTLGQGPEFLTYFQNEAQLEKSRLLSDRFSAERPKGSFSTLEIQRTEQGDSAMYLCASSLGQLYYGYTFGSGTRLTVV.

The J gene is TRBJ2-2, the V gene TRBV5-1, with 8 positions matching TRBD1. There are 13 residues in the CDR3. Trimming at V came to 9 bases and at J to 5 bases, leaving 6 bases not matched to a gene. The germline V gene has CDR1 SGHRS and CDR2 YFSETQ. The CDR3 region is CATSGQGTGELFF. DNA of the CDR3: TGCGCCACCTCCGGACAGGGTACCGGGGAGCTGTTTTTT.

The chain employs TRBV19 and TRBJ2-3; 8 bases are a match to TRBD2. Trimming took 6 bases from V and 0 from J; bases not matched to a gene: 11. This CDR3 is 17 amino acids long. The germline CDR1 and CDR2 sequences are LNHDA and SQIVND (reference sequence). The CDR3 spells CASSRPWGGRSTDTQYF. The CDR3 DNA reads TGTGCCAGTAGCCGTCCTTGGGGCGGGAGGAGCACAGATACGCAGTATTTT. Full variable domain (missing parts from reference TRBV19 and TRBJ2-3): DGGITQSPKYLFRKEGQNVTLSCEQNLNHDAMYWYRQDPGQGLRLIYYSQIVNDFQKGDIAEGYSVSREKKESFPLTVTSAQKNPTAFYLCASSRPWGGRSTDTQYFGPGTRLTVL.

The V gene is TRBV5-8, the J gene TRBJ2-5; 13 bases line up with TRBD2. V trimming: 4 bases; J trimming: 2 bases; junction bases outside the gene matches: 2. Germline CDR1 SGHTS, CDR2 YDEGEE. There are 15 residues in the CDR3. CDR3 nucleotide sequence: TGTGCCAGCAGCATGGGACTAGCGGGACAAGAGACCCAGTACTTC. Its translation: CASSMGLAGQETQYF.

The count of this clone is one. The V call is TRBV6-5, the J call TRBJ2-3, with 8 bases aligning to TRBD1. This CDR3 spans 16 amino acids. Losses at the gene ends were 4 bases for V and 0 bases for J; bases not matched to a gene: 6. Germline CDR1 and CDR2: MNHEY and SVGAGI. CDR3 loop: CASSSYQGASTDTQYF. The CDR3, as DNA: TGTGCCAGCAGTTCGTACCAGGGGGCGAGCACAGATACGCAGTATTTT.

V is TRBV9 and J is TRBJ2-3; 8 nucleotides match TRBD2. The CDR3 spans 15 residues. Unmatched junction bases numbered 7, after V lost 4 bases and J lost 3 bases. CDR1 and CDR2 from the germline V gene are SGDLS and YYNGEE. The CDR3 region is CASSLSGRTTDTQYF. CDR3 nucleotide sequence: TGTGCCAGCAGCTTAAGCGGGAGAACTACAGATACGCAGTATTTT.

The chain employs TRBV19 and TRBJ2-1; 8 nucleotides match TRBD2. The CDR3 contains 15 residues. The V and J ends lost 1 base and 4 bases, in that order; junction bases with no gene match: 3. Looked up from germline, CDR1 is LNHDA and CDR2 is SQIVND (reference sequence). This CDR3 is CASSIGSGTYNEQFF. For the CDR3, the DNA is TGTGCCAGTAGTATAGGTAGCGGGACTTACAATGAGCAGTTCTTC.

This chain uses TRBV7-9 with TRBJ2-7, with 10 bases matching TRBD2. CDR3 length equals 14 residues. Per germline, CDR1 SEHNR and CDR2 FQNEAQ (reference sequence). J lost 5 bases, V lost 2 bases, and 3 bases had no gene match. CDR3: CASSLNSGRNEQYF. In DNA form, the CDR3 reads TGTGCCAGCAGCTTAAATAGCGGGAGGAACGAGCAGTACTTC. The whole variable domain, remainder taken from reference TRBV7-9 and TRBJ2-7, is DTGVSQNPRHKITKRGQNVTFRCDPISEHNRLYWYRQTLGQGPEFLTYFQNEAQLEKSRLLSDRFSAERPKGSFSTLEIQRTEQGDSAMYLCASSLNSGRNEQYFGPGTRLTVT.

This clone has more than one count but fewer than ten. This chain uses TRBV15 with TRBJ2-7, with 8 nucleotides matching TRBD2. Germline V lookup: CDR1 LNHNV, CDR2 YYDKDF (reference sequence). This CDR3 has 16 amino acids. V gave up 0 bases and J gave up 4 bases; unmatched junction bases: 8. The CDR3 is CATSRDSSGSWYEQYF. The CDR3 bases are TGTGCCACCAGCAGAGATTCGAGCGGGAGCTGGTACGAGCAGTACTTC.

The CDR3 DNA follows: TGTGCCAGCAGCAAAGAAGAACTAGCGGTAGGGTCCGGGGAGCTGTTTTTT. It specifies CASSKEELAVGSGELFF. The chain uses TRBV21-1 and TRBJ2-2; TRBD2 was called by the table and not checked on the DNA. TRBV21-1 is designated a pseudogene. The CDR3 consists of 17 residues.

The chain employs TRBV5-4 and TRBJ1-4, with 9 bases fitting TRBD1. J was trimmed by 5 bases and V by 6 bases; bases with no gene match: 8. Per germline, CDR1 SGHNT and CDR2 YYREEE (reference sequence). The CDR3 length is 15 residues. This CDR3 reads CASTKAGTGNEKLFF. CDR3 DNA: TGTGCCAGCACGAAAGCGGGGACAGGGAATGAAAAACTGTTTTTT.

Notes on this clone: This CDR3 is also generated by other DNA sequences in the sample. The chain recombines TRBV7-9 with TRBJ2-7, with D possibly TRBD1 on 6 matching bases. V was trimmed by 1 base and J by 4 bases, leaving 11 bases between them. The CDR3 extends over 14 amino acids. Germline CDR1 is SEHNR and CDR2 is FQNEAQ (reference sequence). CDR3 residues: CASSLDRAVYEQYF. In nucleotides, the CDR3 is TGTGCCAGCAGCTTAGACAGGGCGGTATACGAGCAGTACTTC.

This rearrangement joins TRBV29-1 to TRBJ2-1; 9 bases are a match to TRBD1. The CDR3 has 14 amino acids. Germline values: CDR1 SQVTM, CDR2 ANQGSEA. The ends lost 7 bases at V and 8 bases at J; junction bases unmatched: 12. CDR3 sequence: CSATTGGRSDEQFF. The CDR3 region has the DNA TGCAGCGCCACTACAGGGGGCCGCTCGGATGAGCAGTTCTTC.

The V gene is TRBV5-1, the J gene TRBJ2-7, with 8 positions matching TRBD1. V lost 0 bases and J lost 6; bases outside the gene matches: 11. This CDR3 has 16 residues. Per germline, CDR1 SGHRS and CDR2 YFSETQ. The CDR3 region is CASSLVIARGHTEQYF. The DNA of the CDR3 is TGCGCCAGCAGCTTGGTCATCGCCAGGGGGCATACCGAGCAGTACTTC.

J is TRBJ1-2 and V is TRBV21-1; the table gives TRBD1 as D, unverified against the DNA. TRBV21-1 is labeled a pseudogene. The CDR3 spans 14 residues. The CDR3 DNA reads TGTGCCAGCCCCCGGGACAGGGGAAGCTATGGCTACACCTTC. Translated: CASPRDRGSYGYTF.

This chain joins TRBV10-1 and TRBJ2-3; D might be TRBD2 (5 bases). Germline CDR1 reads WNHNN; CDR2 reads SYGVQD (reference sequence). The V and J ends lost 6 bases and 2 bases respectively, with 21 bases between them. The CDR3 totals 17 residues. CDR3: CASRRVSRRGYTDTQYF. The CDR3 DNA reads TGCGCCAGCAGGAGGGTGAGTCGTCGGGGTTACACAGATACGCAGTATTTT.

This chain uses TRBV6-5 with TRBJ1-5, with TRBD1 matching 8 bases. J was trimmed by 6 bases and V by 6 bases; bases with no gene match: 7. The germline V gene has CDR1 MNHEY and CDR2 SVGAGI. This CDR3 contains 14 residues. CDR3 sequence reads: CASSLTGEGQPQHF. The DNA for the CDR3 is TGTGCCAGCAGCCTGACAGGGGAGGGTCAGCCCCAGCATTTT.

This clone was found a few times. J is TRBJ2-7 and V is TRBV6-1, with TRBD2 identical over 9 bases. The CDR3 runs to 14 residues. The V gene's germline CDR1 is MNHNS and CDR2 SASEGT. V trimming: 4 bases; J trimming: 3 bases; junction bases outside the gene matches: 4. The CDR3, as DNA: TGTGCCAGCAGTGTTTCACTAGCGGGCTACGAGCAGTACTTC. It codes for CASSVSLAGYEQYF.

This chain uses TRBV28 with TRBJ2-7; D is ambiguous. This CDR3 region has 16 residues. CDR1 is MDHEN, CDR2 SYDVKM, per germline. Trimming cost V 4 bases and J 3 bases, with 19 bases left between them. In DNA form, the CDR3 reads TGTGCCAGCAGTTATTCGTACTCGTCTTTCGGCTACGAGCAGTACTTC. Amino acids: CASSYSYSSFGYEQYF.

The J gene is TRBJ1-3, the V gene TRBV29-1; TRBD1 might be the D (5 bases). Trimming left V 4 bases short and J 8 bases short, with 21 bases between. The CDR3 is 15 residues long. From germline, CDR1 is SQVTM and CDR2 ANQGSEA. In DNA, the CDR3 is TGCAGCGTTGGGCCCCTAGGCAGGGTGGGATACACCATATATTTT. Its protein product is CSVGPLGRVGYTIYF. Combining the CDR3 with reference TRBV29-1 and TRBJ1-3 gives the whole variable domain SAVISQKPSRDICQRGTSLTIQCQVDSQVTMMFWYRQQPGQSLTLIATANQGSEATYESGFVIDKFPISRPNLTFSTLTVSNMSPEDSSIYLCSVGPLGRVGYTIYFGEGSWLTVV.

This rearrangement joins TRBV9 to TRBJ1-2, with TRBD1 as a possible D gene (5 bases). Trimming removed 3 bases at V and 7 bases at J, with 31 bases between. This CDR3 has 19 amino acids. From germline, CDR1 is SGDLS and CDR2 YYNGEE. CDR3 sequence (DNA): TGTGCCAGCAGCGCCCAGGACGGGGGACCGCCGTCCCCTCACGGTGGCTACACCTTC. This encodes CASSAQDGGPPSPHGGYTF.

V and J are TRBV14 and TRBJ1-1, with TRBD1 as a possible D gene (5 bases). V dropped 1 base and J dropped 6 bases, with 21 bases sitting between them. Germline-derived CDR1 and CDR2 are SGHDN and FVKESK. There are 17 residues in the CDR3. The CDR3 spells CASSQVMNHQGGAEAFF. The CDR3 region has the DNA TGTGCCAGCAGCCAAGTTATGAATCATCAGGGAGGAGCTGAAGCTTTCTTT.

The chain carries TRBV6-4 and TRBJ2-3, with 8 bases aligning to TRBD2. The CDR3 sequence is 15 residues long. Germline CDR1 MRHNA, CDR2 SNTAGT. The V and J ends lost 2 bases and 7 bases, in that order; junction bases with no gene match: 8. The CDR3 is CASSDRAGEGNTQYF. CDR3 nucleotides: TGTGCCAGCAGTGACCGAGCGGGAGAGGGAAATACGCAGTATTTT.

V gene TRBV28 combines with J gene TRBJ2-7; the match to TRBD2 covers 8 bases. This CDR3 contains 13 residues. Per the germline V gene, CDR1 is MDHEN and CDR2 is SYDVKM. Germline trimming cut 6 bases from V and 3 bases from J; bases unmatched to any gene: 4. CDR3 amino acids: CASSRGGGYEQYF. The CDR3 DNA reads as TGTGCCAGCAGCCGGGGGGGAGGCTACGAGCAGTACTTC.

The chain employs TRBV5-6 and TRBJ1-1, with 7 bases lining up with TRBD1. Germline V CDR1 and CDR2: SGHDT, YYEEEE. The CDR3 has 16 residues. J gave up 0 bases and V 0 bases, and 5 bases lay outside the gene matches. The CDR3 DNA sequence: TGTGCCAGCAGCTTGGAGGGGGCCGGGGTGAACACTGAAGCTTTCTTT. Translated: CASSLEGAGVNTEAFF.

The chain links TRBV7-8 to TRBJ2-3; 7 positions match TRBD1. The CDR3 covers 13 residues. The germline gives CDR1 SGHVS, CDR2 FQNEAQ. V shed 4 bases and J 8 bases; nucleotides not matched to a gene: 6. The CDR3, as DNA: TGTGCCAGCAGCTCGTCGGGACAGACTACGCAGTATTTT. Amino acid sequence: CASSSSGQTTQYF.